A selection of T cell receptor beta chains follows, all from one sample in a study of blood T cells in healthy people across ages. Each CDR3 protein is one row after TCRdb ran MiXCR on the 5' RACE reads. This sample has approximately 1.5 million distinct CDR3 sequences, with around 40% found just once. Sequencing input: blood. The receptors were gathered from a woman younger than 30 in good health. The CDR3 runs from the conserved cysteine through the conserved F or W. Each record gives: J gene, clone size, V gene, D gene, CDR3 DNA, CDR3 protein. The D gene is left open where the match is weak. Expanded clones are given a class, and other clones once, few, many or no size at all.

J: TRBJ1-5
size: few
V: TRBV12-3/TRBV12-4
D: TRBD1
DNA: TGTGCCAGCAGTAACCCCGACAGGGGTAATCAGCCCCAGCATTTT
CDR3: CASSNPDRGNQPQHF

J: TRBJ2-5
size: NA
V: TRBV25-1
D: NA
DNA: TGTGCCAGCAGTGAAACCAATCGACTACCTGAAGAGACCCAGTACTTC
CDR3: CASSETNRLPEETQYF

J: TRBJ2-3
size: NA
V: TRBV2
D: TRBD2
DNA: TGTGCCAGCAGTACAAGGACTAGCGGGAGAACAGATACGCAGTATTTT
CDR3: CASSTRTSGRTDTQYF

J: TRBJ2-1
size: few
V: TRBV21-1
D: NA
DNA: TGTGCCAGCCCGGGGGGGTGGTATTATGAGCAGTTCTTC
CDR3: CASPGGWYYEQFF

J: TRBJ1-1
size: few
V: TRBV4-2
D: NA
DNA: TGTGCCAGCAGCCAAGAACCAGGGTTGAACACTGAAGCTTTCTTT
CDR3: CASSQEPGLNTEAFF

J: TRBJ2-5
size: NA
V: TRBV5-6
D: TRBD2
DNA: TGTGCCAGCAGCGGTTTGGGGACTAACCAAGAGACCCAGTACTTC
CDR3: CASSGLGTNQETQYF

J: TRBJ2-7
size: NA
V: TRBV6-2/TRBV6-3
D: TRBD1
DNA: TGTGCCAGCAGTTATTCCGGGACAGGGAATTACGAGCAGTACTTC
CDR3: CASSYSGTGNYEQYF

J: TRBJ2-3
size: few
V: TRBV7-2
D: TRBD2
DNA: TGTGCCAGCAGCTTGATTACCGGACTAGAAGGAGGCGCCCCGTTGGCTACGCAGTATTTT
CDR3: CASSLITGLEGGAPLATQYF

J: TRBJ1-1
size: few
V: TRBV10-2
D: NA
DNA: TGCGCCAGCAGTGAGTCAATGGAGGGGGCTGAAGCTTTCTTT
CDR3: CASSESMEGAEAFF

J: TRBJ1-1
size: NA
V: TRBV20-1
D: TRBD1
DNA: TGCAGTGCCCGTCAACAGGGGAGAAACACTGAAGCTTTCTTT
CDR3: CSARQQGRNTEAFF

J: TRBJ1-1
size: NA
V: TRBV7-2
D: NA
DNA: TGTGCCAGCAGGGTCGCAGAAAACACTGAAGCTTTCTTT
CDR3: CASRVAENTEAFF

J: TRBJ2-3
size: few
V: TRBV28
D: TRBD2
DNA: TGTGCCAGCAGCCAACTCCCGGGAGGGCCCAAAGATACGCAGTATTTT
CDR3: CASSQLPGGPKDTQYF

J: TRBJ2-7
size: NA
V: TRBV7-9
D: TRBD2
DNA: TGTGCCAGCAGCTACCGGGCGGGGGGCTACGAGCAGTACTTC
CDR3: CASSYRAGGYEQYF

J: TRBJ1-5
size: many
V: TRBV7-2
D: NA
DNA: TGTGCCAGCAGCTTCCAGAATAGCAATCAGCCCCAGCATTTT
CDR3: CASSFQNSNQPQHF

J: TRBJ2-7
size: NA
V: TRBV10-3
D: TRBD1
DNA: TGTGCCATCAGTGAGGTACAGGGGTTAAGGAACGAGCAGTACTTC
CDR3: CAISEVQGLRNEQYF

J: TRBJ2-7
size: many
V: TRBV7-9
D: NA
DNA: TGTGCCAGCAGCAGACAGAAAATCGGCTCCTACGAGCAGTACTTC
CDR3: CASSRQKIGSYEQYF

J: TRBJ1-2
size: NA
V: TRBV20-1
D: NA
DNA: TGCAGTGCTAGAGATCAGACGGACCATGGCTACACCTTC
CDR3: CSARDQTDHGYTF

J: TRBJ1-5
size: few
V: TRBV30
D: TRBD1
DNA: TGTGCCTGGAGTGTACCGGGACAGGGGGTTGAGGGCAATCAGCCCCAGCATTTT
CDR3: CAWSVPGQGVEGNQPQHF

J: TRBJ2-3
size: few
V: TRBV24-1
D: NA
DNA: TGTGCCACCAGTGATTACCGGGACCGCGATACGCAGTATTTT
CDR3: CATSDYRDRDTQYF

J: TRBJ2-1
size: few
V: TRBV15
D: TRBD2
DNA: TGTGCCACCAGCCGTCGTCTAGCGGGGGCATACAATGAGCAGTTCTTC
CDR3: CATSRRLAGAYNEQFF

J: TRBJ1-4
size: NA
V: TRBV5-1
D: NA
DNA: TGCGCCAGCAGTCCGGGACGAGGGAATGAAAAACTGTTTTTT
CDR3: CASSPGRGNEKLFF

J: TRBJ2-3
size: NA
V: TRBV4-2
D: NA
DNA: TGTGCCAGCAGCGTCCCGGGTGAGCGCCAGTTAGGAGTTCCTACGCAGTATTTT
CDR3: CASSVPGERQLGVPTQYF

J: TRBJ1-2
size: NA
V: TRBV12-3/TRBV12-4
D: NA
DNA: TGTGCCAGCAGTTTAGTTGACAGATACTATGGCTACACCTTC
CDR3: CASSLVDRYYGYTF

J: TRBJ1-2
size: many
V: TRBV29-1
D: NA
DNA: TGCAGCGTTGAAGAGGGCCTGGGCTTGGGCTATGGCTACACCTTC
CDR3: CSVEEGLGLGYGYTF

J: TRBJ2-7
size: NA
V: TRBV12-3/TRBV12-4
D: TRBD1
DNA: TGTGCCCCTAGCCGGGACAGGGGCTCCTACGAGCAGTACTTC
CDR3: CAPSRDRGSYEQYF

J: TRBJ1-5
size: NA
V: TRBV18
D: TRBD1
DNA: TGTGCCAGCTCACCTTCAGGGGGCAAGGCTCAGCCCCAGCATTTT
CDR3: CASSPSGGKAQPQHF

J: TRBJ1-2
size: NA
V: TRBV5-6
D: NA
DNA: TGTGCCAGCAGCCACGGGAGGGTTAACTATGGCTACACCTTC
CDR3: CASSHGRVNYGYTF

J: TRBJ1-5
size: NA
V: TRBV2
D: NA
DNA: TGTGCCAGCGGCCGGTGGGTCGGGAATCAGCCCCAGCATTTT
CDR3: CASGRWVGNQPQHF

J: TRBJ1-1
size: NA
V: TRBV7-9
D: NA
DNA: TGTGCCAGCAAGGACAGCACTGACACTGAAGCTTTCTTT
CDR3: CASKDSTDTEAFF

J: TRBJ1-5
size: NA
V: TRBV18
D: TRBD1
DNA: TGTGCCAGCTCACCATTGTCCGGGACAGGGGGCAATCAGCCCCAGCATTTT
CDR3: CASSPLSGTGGNQPQHF

J: TRBJ1-6
size: NA
V: TRBV9
D: NA
DNA: TGTGCCAGCAGCGTAGATCAAGGCTATAATTCACCCCTCCACTTT
CDR3: CASSVDQGYNSPLHF

J: TRBJ2-1
size: NA
V: TRBV29-1
D: TRBD2
DNA: TGCAGCGTTGACCCCGGGACTAGCGATAACAATGAGCAGTTCTTC
CDR3: CSVDPGTSDNNEQFF